This TCR beta chain originates from a study of neoadjuvant nivolumab and ipilimumab in lung cancer. Study summary: The combination arm added day-1 ipilimumab 1 mg/kg to nivolumab 3 mg/kg on days 1, 15, 29. Regarding the study as a whole: TCR receptors were sequenced in few samples. Resected-tumor TCR richness correlated positively with pretherapy blood richness. Compared with tumor-adjacent uninvolved lung, resected tumors showed greater richness and clonality.

A note on this clone: Its antigen is as yet unknown.

The CDR3 runs to 12 residues. The germline CDR1 and CDR2 sequences are SGHRS and YFSETQ. V lost 2 bases, J lost 4 bases, and 5 bases lay in between. Method: immunoSEQ multiplex PCR; TCRdb's copy keeps in-frame clones and lacks some. Of about 38,000 clones listed, roughly 89% were seen once; the top ten hold roughly 3.4%. The origin of this receptor is an adult with non-small cell lung cancer. V usage is TRBV5-1 and J usage is TRBJ2-3; no reliable D call. The sequencing used peripheral blood, collected before neoadjuvant nivolumab, alone or with ipilimumab. CDR3 residues: CASSFTPDTQYF. CDR3 coding DNA: TGCGCCAGCAGCTTTACTCCAGATACGCAGTATTTT. The whole variable domain, filled in from reference TRBV5-1 and TRBJ2-3, reads KAGVTQTPRYLIKTRGQQVTLSCSPISGHRSVSWYQQTPGQGLQFLFEYFSETQRNKGNFPGRFSGRQFSNSRSEMNVSTLELGDSALYLCASSFTPDTQYFGPGTRLTVL.